The rows below give T cell receptor beta chains drawn from one sample of a study of T-cell reconstitution after alpha-beta-depleted transplantation in children. TCRdb reanalysed the PCR reads using MiXCR and keeps one entry per CDR3 protein. In the table there are 440,000 or so distinct CDR3 sequences, under 13% of which are singletons. The source material was PBMCs from the stem cell graft donor, sampled from the stem cell graft. The receptors here all came from a human donor who donated a stem cell graft to a child with acute myeloid leukemia. Each CDR3 is given with its conserved first and last residue. The D gene is left open where the match is weak. Clone size is stated in some rows and not others, as once, few, many or a class when expanded.

v_call	j_call	d_call	clone_size	cdr3_aa	cdr3_nt
TRBV10-3	TRBJ2-7	.	.	CAISETGVYEQYF	TGTGCCATCAGTGAAACTGGGGTCTACGAGCAGTACTTC
TRBV7-9	TRBJ2-7	.	few	CASSRHTEPYEQYF	TGTGCCAGCAGCCGACACACAGAACCCTACGAGCAGTACTTC
TRBV12-3/TRBV12-4	TRBJ2-5	TRBD1	many	CASSWLGQGQETQYF	TGTGCCAGCAGTTGGTTGGGACAGGGGCAAGAGACCCAGTACTTC
TRBV12-3/TRBV12-4	TRBJ2-1	TRBD2	few	CASTKGGTSGGRGQFF	TGTGCCAGCACTAAAGGTGGGACTAGCGGGGGCAGGGGGCAGTTCTTC
TRBV2	TRBJ1-4	.	.	CASSIIGTGNEKLFF	TGTGCCAGCAGTATCATCGGGACTGGAAATGAAAAACTGTTTTTT
TRBV10-3	TRBJ2-3	.	many	CAIKGGSGTDTQYF	TGTGCCATCAAGGGGGGCTCTGGCACAGATACGCAGTATTTT
TRBV25-1	TRBJ2-7	TRBD1	.	CASSEQGARVGEQYF	TGTGCCAGCAGCGAACAGGGGGCGCGGGTTGGCGAGCAGTACTTC
TRBV20-1	TRBJ2-2	TRBD1	few	CSATQGARGTGELFF	TGCAGTGCTACCCAGGGGGCGCGGGGCACCGGGGAGCTGTTTTTT
TRBV7-2	TRBJ2-5	TRBD1	many	CASSWDRVQETQYF	TGTGCCAGCAGCTGGGACAGGGTGCAAGAGACCCAGTACTTC
TRBV29-1	TRBJ2-2	.	.	CSVMTGAGELFF	TGCAGCGTTATGACTGGCGCCGGGGAGCTGTTTTTT
TRBV7-3	TRBJ2-1	.	.	CASSLVGGNWYNEQFF	TGTGCCAGCAGCTTAGTAGGGGGGAACTGGTACAATGAGCAGTTCTTC
TRBV7-2	TRBJ1-2	.	.	CASSYSGTEGLNYGYTF	TGTGCCAGCAGCTACTCCGGGACGGAGGGACTGAACTATGGCTACACCTTC
TRBV12-3/TRBV12-4	TRBJ2-3	TRBD2	.	CASSLAGGRRTQYF	TGTGCCAGCAGCCTAGCGGGGGGGCGGAGAACGCAGTATTTT
TRBV5-1	TRBJ2-5	TRBD2	few	CASSWTSGGLTQETQYF	TGCGCCAGCAGCTGGACTAGCGGGGGGCTCACCCAAGAGACCCAGTACTTC
TRBV5-1	TRBJ2-3	.	.	CASSLELSASTDTQYF	TGCGCCAGCAGCTTGGAGCTGAGCGCAAGCACAGATACGCAGTATTTT
TRBV5-1	TRBJ2-5	.	many	CASSLDGETQYF	TGTGCCAGCAGCTTGGATGGGGAGACCCAGTACTTC
TRBV5-1	TRBJ2-3	TRBD2	few	CASSAGLAEPSDTQYF	TGCGCCAGCAGCGCGGGACTAGCGGAGCCATCGGATACGCAGTATTTT
TRBV15	TRBJ1-5	.	.	CATSREGYQPQHF	TGTGCCACCAGCAGAGAAGGATATCAGCCCCAGCATTTT
TRBV5-1	TRBJ1-1	.	.	CASSWGIGTEAFF	TGCGCCAGCAGCTGGGGGATAGGGACTGAAGCTTTCTTT
TRBV12-3/TRBV12-4	TRBJ1-4	.	.	CASSRGQFNEKLFF	TGTGCCAGCAGCCGAGGACAGTTTAATGAAAAACTGTTTTTT
TRBV4-1	TRBJ2-1	TRBD2	many	CASSQEASGDYNEQFF	TGCGCCAGCAGCCAAGAAGCGAGCGGGGATTACAATGAGCAGTTCTTC
TRBV24-1	TRBJ2-2	.	few	CAVARANTGELFF	TGTGCCGTCGCTCGGGCGAACACCGGGGAGCTGTTTTTT
TRBV6-1	TRBJ2-1	TRBD2	once	CASTGGMGIYNEQFF	TGTGCCAGTACCGGGGGGATGGGGATCTACAATGAGCAGTTCTTC
TRBV29-1	TRBJ1-3	.	many	CSGDGDRNTIYF	TGCAGCGGCGATGGGGACCGAAACACCATATATTTT
TRBV6-2/TRBV6-3	TRBJ2-1	.	.	CASIGPPSYNEQFF	TGTGCCAGCATAGGCCCCCCCTCCTACAATGAGCAGTTCTTC
TRBV5-1	TRBJ2-7	.	many	CASSLNQGGLYEQYF	TGCGCCAGCAGCTTGAACCAGGGCGGTCTATACGAGCAGTACTTC
TRBV7-8	TRBJ2-1	TRBD2	.	CASSFSRWREGSYNEQFF	TGTGCCAGCAGCTTTTCCCGTTGGCGGGAGGGTTCCTACAATGAGCAGTTCTTC
TRBV20-1	TRBJ2-3	TRBD2	.	CSASTAERESTDTQYF	TGCAGTGCTAGCACCGCGGAGCGGGAGAGCACAGATACGCAGTATTTT
TRBV5-1	TRBJ2-1	TRBD2	few	CASSFFSGGAGDEQFF	TGCGCCAGCAGCTTCTTTAGCGGGGGGGCCGGCGATGAGCAGTTCTTC
TRBV20-1	TRBJ2-1	TRBD2	many	CSASVLAGVNNEQFF	TGCAGTGCTAGCGTTTTAGCGGGAGTTAACAATGAGCAGTTCTTC
TRBV19	TRBJ1-5	TRBD1	.	CASSPRTGQVRQPQHF	TGTGCCAGTAGTCCCAGGACAGGGCAGGTCAGGCAGCCCCAGCATTTT
TRBV7-2	TRBJ2-2	TRBD2	few	CASSLRTSGTGELFF	TGTGCCAGCAGCCTCCGAACTAGCGGTACCGGGGAGCTGTTTTTT
TRBV29-1	TRBJ2-2	.	few	CSVPEGGTGELFF	TGCAGCGTCCCGGAGGGAGGCACCGGGGAGCTGTTTTTT